These 6 T cell receptor beta chains were all obtained from the same sample, sequenced in a study of response to subunit inactivated influenza vaccine. TCRdb passed the RT-PCR reads through MiXCR, listing each CDR3 protein once. The repertoire holds about 780,000 distinct CDR3 sequences, around 18% seen once, with about a tenth in the top ten. The specimen was PBMCs from blood, collected more than 4 days after vaccination. The receptors come from a man in his fifties who received an inactivated influenza vaccine.

About this clonotype: Just one base apart from a much larger clone, this may be a read error. This chain uses TRBV12-3 or TRBV12-4 with TRBJ2-7; 7 bases fit TRBD1. The CDR3 extends over 13 amino acids. The ends lost 7 bases at V and 0 bases at J; junction bases unmatched: 3. The CDR3 sequence is CASTRDSSYEQYF. In DNA form, the CDR3 reads TGTGCCAGCACTCGGGACAGCTCCTACGAGCAGTACTTC.

This clonotype turned up a few times. The gene calls are TRBV6-5 and TRBJ1-2; 7 bases are shared with TRBD1. J was trimmed by 7 bases and V by 4 bases; bases with no gene match: 9. The CDR3 is made up of 14 amino acids. Germline V lookup: CDR1 MNHEY, CDR2 SVGAGI. The CDR3, as DNA: TGTGCCAGCAGTTCGACAGGGTGGGGTATTGGCTACACCTTC. It yields the protein CASSSTGWGIGYTF.

The chain recombines TRBV7-2 with TRBJ1-2; possible D gene TRBD1, 5 bases. Germline assignment: CDR1 SGHTA and CDR2 FQGNSA. V gave up 2 bases and J gave up 7 bases, with 17 bases separating them. This CDR3 spans 15 amino acids. Here the CDR3 reads CASSLNPRGGSGYTF. The CDR3 coding sequence is TGTGCCAGCAGCTTAAATCCCCGGGGCGGTTCTGGCTACACCTTC.

This clonotype was counted at least ten times. The J gene is TRBJ2-1, the V gene TRBV10-3; 7 nucleotides match TRBD2. Trimming cost V 0 bases and J 5 bases; bases outside gene matches: 4. The CDR3 has 15 amino acids. CDR1 ENHRY and CDR2 SYGVKD come from the germline V gene. In DNA form, the CDR3 reads TGTGCCATCAGTGAGTCGATTCTAGCGGACAATGAGCAGTTCTTC. Its translation is CAISESILADNEQFF.

The gene calls are TRBV19 and TRBJ2-3; 8 nucleotides align to TRBD1. Germline V gives CDR1 LNHDA, CDR2 SQIVND (reference sequence). CDR3 size: 13 residues. J lost 5 bases, V lost 7 bases, and 5 bases had no gene match. CDR3 protein: CASNRGVEDTQYF. The CDR3 bases are TGTGCCAGTAACAGGGGGGTTGAAGATACGCAGTATTTT.

This clonotype was detected only a few times. The V call is TRBV2, the J call TRBJ2-3; no reliable D call. Trimming stripped 8 bases from V and 4 bases from J, with 13 bases between. The CDR3 is made up of 13 amino acids. Germline V gene lookup returns CDR1 SNHLY and CDR2 FYNNEI. The CDR3 loop reads CASGQELADTQYF. CDR3 coding DNA: TGTGCCAGCGGGCAGGAGTTGGCAGATACGCAGTATTTT.